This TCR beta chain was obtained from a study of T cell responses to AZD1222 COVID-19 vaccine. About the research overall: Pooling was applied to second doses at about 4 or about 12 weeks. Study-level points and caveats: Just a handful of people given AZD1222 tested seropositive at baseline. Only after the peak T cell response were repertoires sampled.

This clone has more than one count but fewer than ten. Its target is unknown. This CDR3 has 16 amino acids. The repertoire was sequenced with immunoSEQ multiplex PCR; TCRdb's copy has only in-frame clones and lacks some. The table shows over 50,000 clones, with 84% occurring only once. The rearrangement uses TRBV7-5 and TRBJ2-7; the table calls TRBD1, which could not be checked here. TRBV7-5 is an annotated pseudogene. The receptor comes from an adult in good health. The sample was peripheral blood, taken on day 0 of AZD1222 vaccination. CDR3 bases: TGTGCTCCAACAAGAAGGGTCCGGGACAGCCCTTACGAGCAGTACTTC. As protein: CAPTRRVRDSPYEQYF.